The source of this TCR beta chain is a study of blood T cell repertoires in COVID-19. Looking at the study overall: Sites across the United States, Italy and Spain contributed samples from acute and convalescent COVID-19. The cDNA or gDNA used as material had been derived from T cells, B-cell-depleted T cells, or PBMCs.

Authors' processing steps: Estimation of nucleated cell counts was performed using reference gene primer amplification. Clones were sequenced by immunoSEQ multiplex PCR, and TCRdb holds only the in-frame ones, with some missing. V, J and clone size reflect that table, while D and trimming were determined from the DNA. The sample contains tens of thousands of clones, about 87% of which appear only once. This CDR3 has 19 residues. Germline V gives CDR1 SQVTM, CDR2 ANQGSEA. The junction had 14 bases not matched to a gene; V was cut back by 0 bases and J by 2 bases. The clonotype comes from a human donor with active COVID-19. The donor label of this sample is uncertain. The chain recombines TRBV29-1 with TRBJ2-3, with 10 bases lining up with TRBD1. Sequenced input: peripheral blood. This CDR3 is CSVEDGGFDRGRNTDTQYF. CDR3 nucleotide sequence: TGCAGCGTTGAAGATGGAGGGTTTGACAGGGGGCGAAACACAGATACGCAGTATTTT.